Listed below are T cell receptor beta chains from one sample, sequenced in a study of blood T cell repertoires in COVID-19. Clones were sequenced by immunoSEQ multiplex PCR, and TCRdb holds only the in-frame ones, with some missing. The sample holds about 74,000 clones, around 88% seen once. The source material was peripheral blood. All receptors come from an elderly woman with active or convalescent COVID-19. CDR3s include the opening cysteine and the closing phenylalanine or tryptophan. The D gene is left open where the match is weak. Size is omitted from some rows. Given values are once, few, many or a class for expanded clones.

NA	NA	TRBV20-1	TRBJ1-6	TGCAGTGCTAGTAAGGGGGGGGTCAATTCACCCCTCCACTTT	CSASKGGVNSPLHF
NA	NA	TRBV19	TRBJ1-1	TGTGCCAGTAGTATAGATCTGACGGAGCTTGAAGCTTTCTTT	CASSIDLTELEAFF
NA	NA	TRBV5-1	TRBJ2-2	TGCGCCAGCAGCCCTCTACTAGCCGGGGAGCTGTTTTTT	CASSPLLAGELFF
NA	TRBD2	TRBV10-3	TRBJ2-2	TGTGCCATCAGTGGGGTTAGCGGGGGGCTGAACACCGGGGAGCTGTTTTTT	CAISGVSGGLNTGELFF
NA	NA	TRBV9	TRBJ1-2	TGTGCCAGCAGCGTAGCAGGGAACTATGGCTACACCTTC	CASSVAGNYGYTF
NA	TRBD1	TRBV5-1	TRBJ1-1	TGCGCCAGCAGCTTCAACAGGGGGCGCGGCACTGAAGCTTTCTTT	CASSFNRGRGTEAFF
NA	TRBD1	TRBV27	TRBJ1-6	TGTGCCAGCAGTTTGTTGACAGGGTTGAGTAATTCACCCCTCCACTTT	CASSLLTGLSNSPLHF
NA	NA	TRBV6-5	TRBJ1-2	TGTGCCAGCAGCCGGGGGGACGGGATTACTGGCTACACCTTC	CASSRGDGITGYTF
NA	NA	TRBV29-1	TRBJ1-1	TGCAGCGTTCTTCGACAGATTAACACTGAAGCTTTCTTT	CSVLRQINTEAFF
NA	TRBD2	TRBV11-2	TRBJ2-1	TGTGCCAGCAGCACGGGACAGGGGACTAGCGGGAGCTATGAGCAGTTCTTC	CASSTGQGTSGSYEQFF
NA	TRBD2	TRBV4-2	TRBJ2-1	TGTGCCAGCAGCAAGGTAGCGGGAGCGGACAATGAGCAGTTCTTC	CASSKVAGADNEQFF
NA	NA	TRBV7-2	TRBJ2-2	TGTGCCAGCAGCCCCCGTCGTCTACAGGAGAACACCGGGGAGCTGTTTTTT	CASSPRRLQENTGELFF
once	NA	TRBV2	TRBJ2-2	TGTGCCAGCAGAGCCGAAAACACCGGGGAGCTGTTTTTT	CASRAENTGELFF
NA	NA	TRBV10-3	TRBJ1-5	TGTGCCACCAGAGGGACAATTAATCAGCCCCAGCATTTT	CATRGTINQPQHF
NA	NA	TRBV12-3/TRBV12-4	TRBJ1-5	TGTGCCAGCACTTTCGACAGACGTCAGCCCCAGCATTTT	CASTFDRRQPQHF
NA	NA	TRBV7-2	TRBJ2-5	TGTGCCAGCGCGTCGGGGTCGGAGACCCAGTACTTC	CASASGSETQYF
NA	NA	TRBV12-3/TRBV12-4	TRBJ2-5	TGTGCCAGCAGTGGCCCGATTGAAGAGACCCAGTACTTC	CASSGPIEETQYF
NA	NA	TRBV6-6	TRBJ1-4	TGTGCCAGCAGTCGGGGAAAGGACACGCTTTCAACTAATGAAAAACTGTTTTTT	CASSRGKDTLSTNEKLFF
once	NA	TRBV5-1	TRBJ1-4	TGCGCCAGCAGCTTGCTAGGTACAACTAATGAAAAACTGTTTTTT	CASSLLGTTNEKLFF
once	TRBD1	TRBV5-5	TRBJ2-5	TGTGCCAGCAGCCCATCCTCGGGACAGGCGAGAAGGGCCCAGTACTTC	CASSPSSGQARRAQYF